The 9 T cell receptor beta chains below were found in one sample sequenced in a study of T cell responses to AZD1222 COVID-19 vaccine. TCRdb's copy holds only in-frame clones and misses some; the assay was immunoSEQ multiplex PCR. The sample holds 90,000 to 110,000 clones, 70% to 90% seen once. The source was peripheral blood, collected on day 0 of AZD1222 vaccination. These receptors came from an adult in good health.

V gene TRBV25-1 combines with J gene TRBJ2-1, with no clear D. With 6 bases removed from V and 5 bases from J, the gap between germline ends came to 14 bases. In germline, CDR1 is MGHDK, CDR2 SYGVNS. The CDR3 is 14 residues long. CDR3 sequence reads: CASSPLRKHNEQFF. Here the CDR3 DNA reads TGTGCCAGCAGCCCCCTCCGGAAGCACAATGAGCAGTTCTTC.

This chain joins TRBV5-1 and TRBJ2-1, with TRBD2 matching over 10 bases. V trimming: 0 bases; J trimming: 6 bases; junction bases outside the gene matches: 3. The CDR3 loop spans 15 amino acids. Germline V gene sequence: CDR1 SGHRS, CDR2 YFSETQ. CDR3 amino acids: CASSLERGGTNEQFF. In DNA form, the CDR3 reads TGCGCCAGCAGCTTGGAGCGGGGGGGAACCAATGAGCAGTTCTTC.

This clone was counted a few times. The V call is TRBV11-2, the J call TRBJ1-4; perhaps TRBD1 as D (5 bases). The germline V gene encodes CDR1 SGHAT and CDR2 FQNNGV. Trimming took off 5 bases at V and 5 bases at J, with 15 bases between the two ends. The CDR3 loop spans 15 amino acids. CDR3 DNA: TGTGCCAGCAGCCATTATAGGGACCAAAATGAAAAACTGTTTTTT. Its protein product is CASSHYRDQNEKLFF.

The CDR3 loop is CASSPILGLATYNEQFF. CDR3 nucleotides: TGTGCCAGCAGTCCCATCCTGGGGCTAGCTACCTACAATGAGCAGTTCTTC. The chain employs TRBV25-1 and TRBJ2-1; D possibly uses TRBD1 or TRBD2 (5 bases each). V lost 5 bases to trimming and J lost 2 bases, with 19 bases between them. The CDR3 has 17 residues. Germline values: CDR1 MGHDK, CDR2 SYGVNS.

The CDR3 reads CASSPLPDTDTQYF. Here the CDR3 DNA reads TGTGCCAGCTCACCACTGCCAGACACAGATACGCAGTATTTT. The rearrangement joins TRBV18 to TRBJ2-3, with D hard to call. Trimming took 1 base from V and 2 from J, leaving 7 bases between them. CDR1 is KGHSH, CDR2 LQKENI, per germline. The CDR3 is made up of 14 amino acids.

The chain carries TRBV30 and TRBJ2-1, with TRBD1 matching 9 bases. CDR3 size: 13 residues. The junction had 10 bases not matched to a gene; V was cut back by 8 bases and J by 8 bases. CDR1 is GTSNPN and CDR2 is SVGIG in the germline V gene (reference sequence). CDR3 nucleotides: TGTGCCACCGCGGGACAGGGATTGGATGAGCAGTTCTTC. Translating it yields CATAGQGLDEQFF.

In DNA, the CDR3 is TGTGCCAGCAGCGCCGGGGGGGCCGGGGAAAAACTGTTTTTT. This codes for CASSAGGAGEKLFF. The chain has TRBV7-6 and TRBJ1-4; tentatively, D is TRBD1 (6 bases). The germline CDR1 and CDR2 sequences are SGHVS and FNYEAQ. The CDR3 is 14 residues long. V lost 5 bases and J 8 bases, leaving 15 bases between the germline ends. The variable domain in full, completed from reference TRBV7-6 and TRBJ1-4, reads GAGVSQSPRYKVTKRGQDVALRCDPISGHVSLYWYRQALGQGPEFLTYFNYEAQQDKSGLPNDRFSAERPEGSISTLTIQRTEQRDSAMYRCASSAGGAGEKLFFGSGTQLSVL.

The V and J genes are TRBV11-3 and TRBJ2-2; 10 bases are shared with TRBD1. V lost 6 bases to trimming and J lost 5 bases; unmatched junction nucleotides: 3. There are 14 residues in the CDR3. The germline CDR1 and CDR2 sequences are SGHNT and YENEEA. The CDR3 reads CASRTGGPTGELFF. The CDR3 DNA sequence: TGTGCCAGCAGGACAGGGGGCCCAACCGGGGAGCTGTTTTTT.

The chain employs TRBV5-1 and TRBJ2-5; 7 nucleotides agree with TRBD2. This CDR3 region has 14 residues. V was pared by 4 bases and J by 2 bases, with 5 bases of the junction left unmatched. Germline assignment: CDR1 SGHRS and CDR2 YFSETQ. CDR3 amino acids: CASSQAAGQETQYF. The DNA of the CDR3 is TGCGCCAGCAGCCAGGCAGCGGGACAAGAGACCCAGTACTTC.